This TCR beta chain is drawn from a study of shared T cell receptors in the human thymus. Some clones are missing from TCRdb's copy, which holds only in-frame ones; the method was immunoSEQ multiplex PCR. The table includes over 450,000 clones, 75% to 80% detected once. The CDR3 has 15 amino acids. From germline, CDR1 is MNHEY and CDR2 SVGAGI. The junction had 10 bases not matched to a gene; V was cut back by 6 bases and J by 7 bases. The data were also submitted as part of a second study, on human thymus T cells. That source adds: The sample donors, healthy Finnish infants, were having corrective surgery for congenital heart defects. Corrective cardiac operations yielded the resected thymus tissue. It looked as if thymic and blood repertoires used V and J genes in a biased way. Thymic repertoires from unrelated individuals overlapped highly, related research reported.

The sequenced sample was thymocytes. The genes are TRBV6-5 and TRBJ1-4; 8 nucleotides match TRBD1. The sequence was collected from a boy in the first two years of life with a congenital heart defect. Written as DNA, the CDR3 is TGTGCCAGCAGACACTACAGGGGGAGCGGTGAAAAACTGTTTTTT. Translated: CASRHYRGSGEKLFF.